This TCR beta chain was sequenced during a study of shared clonotypes between healthy human individuals. Into CD45RA+ naive and CD45RA-negative memory subsets, the CD4+ cells were split. The CDR3 is 13 residues long. V was trimmed by 10 bases and J by 6 bases, leaving 19 bases between them. Germline CDR1 is MDHEN and CDR2 is SYDVKM. Measured with immunoSEQ multiplex PCR; TCRdb has only the in-frame clones, and not every one. The table has over a million clones, around three quarters seen once. The receptor's source is a young man in good health. Some clones in this sample may be carry-over from other donors' samples. Sequenced material: memory CD4+ T cells from PBMCs. Documented subset: CD45RA-negative fraction. This chain links TRBV28 with TRBJ2-7; the D gene is possibly TRBD2 (6 bases). Written as DNA, the CDR3 is TGTGCCACGATCGGGACTCCCATCACCGAGCAGTACTTC. Its translation: CATIGTPITEQYF. Full variable domain (rest looked up from reference TRBV28 and TRBJ2-7): DVKVTQSSRYLVKRTGEKVFLECVQDMDHENMFWYRQDPGLGLRLIYFSYDVKMKEKGDIPEGYSVSREKKERFSLILESASTNQTSMYLCATIGTPITEQYFGPGTRLTVT.